A selection of T cell receptor beta chains follows, all from one sample in a study of blood T cell repertoires in COVID-19. The assay was immunoSEQ multiplex PCR, and TCRdb's table has in-frame clones only and misses some. This sample has 150,000 to 200,000 clones; approximately 88% occur once, and the top ten carry 10% to 15%. The specimen was PBMCs or T cells enriched from blood (not recorded which). These receptors came from a woman aged 60 to 75 who had recovered from COVID-19. CDR3s include the opening cysteine and the closing phenylalanine or tryptophan. Fields, in order: clone size, D gene, J gene, V gene, CDR3 DNA, CDR3 protein. D genes are given only for firm matches. Clone size is given for some rows only: seen once, a few or many times, or a class if the clone is expanded.

>few|.|TRBJ1-2|TRBV18
TGTGCCAGCTCTCCATCGGACTTACCCGGAAGCTACACCTTC
CASSPSDLPGSYTF
>.|.|TRBJ2-3|TRBV7-3
TGTGCCAGCAGCTTAAATCCGCAGCCGAGGCCCACAGATACGCAGTATTTT
CASSLNPQPRPTDTQYF
>once|.|TRBJ2-1|TRBV27
TGTGCCAGCAGTTTATCGGCAGGGGTCCTCTCGAGCTCCTACAATGAGCAGTTCTTC
CASSLSAGVLSSSYNEQFF
>.|.|TRBJ2-2|TRBV6-5
TGTGCCAGCAGTCCCGGGGCGAACACCGGGGAGCTGTTTTTT
CASSPGANTGELFF
>.|TRBD1|TRBJ2-2|TRBV3-1/TRBV3-2
TGTGCCAGCAGCCCGCGAGCAAGGGGGCACACCGGGGAGCTGTTTTTT
CASSPRARGHTGELFF
>.|.|TRBJ2-2|TRBV11-1
TGTGCCAGCAGCTTAGATAGCAACACCGGGGAGCTGTTTTTT
CASSLDSNTGELFF
>.|.|TRBJ1-2|TRBV7-2
TGTGCCAGCAGCTCAGCTAGCGCAGGGGATGGCTACACCTTC
CASSSASAGDGYTF
>.|.|TRBJ2-5|TRBV9
TGTGCCAGCAGCGAGGGGGTTCAAGAGACCCAGTACTTC
CASSEGVQETQYF
>few|.|TRBJ1-2|TRBV28
TGTGCCAGCAGACCCTGGGGGTCCAGGGGCCCCGTCTATGGCTACACCTTC
CASRPWGSRGPVYGYTF
>.|.|TRBJ2-3|TRBV10-2
TGCGCCAGCAGTGCGACAGGCTTCGAGGATACGCAGTATTTT
CASSATGFEDTQYF
>few|.|TRBJ2-7|TRBV11-2
TGTGCCAGCAGCTTAGAGGGGGGGGGCTCCGCCGAGCAGTACTTC
CASSLEGGGSAEQYF
>.|.|TRBJ2-7|TRBV19
TGTGCCAGTAGTGAAGCCCGGGGTACCGTTTCACCTTACGAGCAGTACTTC
CASSEARGTVSPYEQYF
>few|TRBD2|TRBJ2-7|TRBV9
TGTGCCAGCAGCGTAGAACAGCGGGGAGGTGAGCAGTACTTC
CASSVEQRGGEQYF
>.|TRBD2|TRBJ2-7|TRBV27
TGTGCCAGCAGCCTCACTAGCGGCTCCTACGAGCAGTACTTC
CASSLTSGSYEQYF
>.|TRBD2|TRBJ2-3|TRBV29-1
TGCAGCGTCCGCGGACTAGCGGGAGTAACAGATACGCAGTATTTT
CSVRGLAGVTDTQYF
>.|.|TRBJ2-2|TRBV12-3/TRBV12-4
TGTGCCAGCAGTTCCTCGTCAGGGGTTGTGCTGTTTTTT
CASSSSSGVVLFF
>.|.|TRBJ1-1|TRBV29-1
TGCAGCATTGTTCACATGAACACTGAAGCTTTCTTT
CSIVHMNTEAFF
>.|.|TRBJ2-5|TRBV9
TGTGCCAGCAGCGCGACTAGTGGGAGAGAAAAAGAGACCCAGTACTTC
CASSATSGREKETQYF
>.|TRBD2|TRBJ2-2|TRBV9
TGTGCCAGCAGCGGGGACCTAGCGGGCGGCACCGGGGAGCTGTTTTTT
CASSGDLAGGTGELFF
>.|.|TRBJ1-1|TRBV27
TGTGCCAGCAGTTTAAATTGGCGGCACTTGAACACTGAAGCTTTCTTT
CASSLNWRHLNTEAFF
>.|.|TRBJ1-2|TRBV5-4
TGTGCCAGCAGCTTGGAACAGGTGAACTATGGCTACACCTTC
CASSLEQVNYGYTF
>.|.|TRBJ1-4|TRBV5-1
TGCGCCAGCACCCAAGGAGGGGAGAGTGAAAAACTGTTTTTT
CASTQGGESEKLFF
>.|TRBD1|TRBJ1-2|TRBV10-3
TGTGCCAGGGACCGGGACAGGGTTCCCCCCTTCTATGGCTACACCTTC
CARDRDRVPPFYGYTF
>.|TRBD1|TRBJ1-1|TRBV7-9
TGTGCCAGCAGTCCAACAGGGGGTCAATACACTGAAGCTTTCTTT
CASSPTGGQYTEAFF
>many|.|TRBJ1-2|TRBV2
TGTGCCAGTCGGCAGACAAATAACTATGGCTACACCTTC
CASRQTNNYGYTF
>.|.|TRBJ2-2|TRBV4-2
TGTGCCAGCAGCCAAGAACCCGACAGTCCCAACACCGGGGAGCTGTTTTTT
CASSQEPDSPNTGELFF
>.|TRBD1|TRBJ1-2|TRBV5-4
TGTGCCAGCAGCTCGGGACAGGGGGGTTATGGCTACACCTTC
CASSSGQGGYGYTF